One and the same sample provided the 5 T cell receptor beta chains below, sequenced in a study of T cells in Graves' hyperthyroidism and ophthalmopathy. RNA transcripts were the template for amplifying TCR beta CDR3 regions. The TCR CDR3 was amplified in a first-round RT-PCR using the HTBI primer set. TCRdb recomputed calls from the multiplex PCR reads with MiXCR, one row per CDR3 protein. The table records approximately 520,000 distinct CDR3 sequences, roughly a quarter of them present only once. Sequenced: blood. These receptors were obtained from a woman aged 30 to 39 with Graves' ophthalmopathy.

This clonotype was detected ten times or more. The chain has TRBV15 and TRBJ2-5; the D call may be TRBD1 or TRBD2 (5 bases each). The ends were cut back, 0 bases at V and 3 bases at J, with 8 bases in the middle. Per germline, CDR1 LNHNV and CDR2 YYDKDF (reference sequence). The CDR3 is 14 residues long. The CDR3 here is CATSRDLGEETQYF. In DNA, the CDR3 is TGTGCCACCAGCAGAGATCTGGGGGAAGAGACCCAGTACTTC.

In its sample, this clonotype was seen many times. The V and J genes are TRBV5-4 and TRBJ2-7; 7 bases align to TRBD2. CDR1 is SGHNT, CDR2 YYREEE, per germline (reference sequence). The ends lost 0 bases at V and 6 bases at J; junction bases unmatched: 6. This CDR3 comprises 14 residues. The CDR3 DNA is TGTGCCAGCAGCTTGGGGGGAGGGGCACTCGAGCAGTACTTC. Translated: CASSLGGGALEQYF.

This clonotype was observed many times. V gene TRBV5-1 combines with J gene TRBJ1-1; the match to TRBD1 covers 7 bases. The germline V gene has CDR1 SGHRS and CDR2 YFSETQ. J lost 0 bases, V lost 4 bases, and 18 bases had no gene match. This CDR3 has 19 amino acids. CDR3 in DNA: TGCGCCAGCAGCCAACCCACCGACAGGGAGGGCCCCATGAACACTGAAGCTTTCTTT. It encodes CASSQPTDREGPMNTEAFF.

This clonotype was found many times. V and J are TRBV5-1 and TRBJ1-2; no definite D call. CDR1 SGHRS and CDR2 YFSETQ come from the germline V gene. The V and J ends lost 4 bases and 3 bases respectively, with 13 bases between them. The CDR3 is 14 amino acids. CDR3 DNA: TGCGCCAGCAGCATGACCCCGGCAGACTATGGCTACACCTTC. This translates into CASSMTPADYGYTF.

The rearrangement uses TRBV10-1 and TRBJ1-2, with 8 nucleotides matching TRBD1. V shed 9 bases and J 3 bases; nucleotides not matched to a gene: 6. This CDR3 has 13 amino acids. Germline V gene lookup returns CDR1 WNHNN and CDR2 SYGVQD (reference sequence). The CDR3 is CASEEDRDYGYTF. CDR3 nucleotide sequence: TGCGCCAGTGAGGAGGACAGGGACTATGGCTACACCTTC.